Below, 28 T cell receptor beta chains from the same sample are listed, as sequenced in a study of OX40 agonist ivuxolimab in advanced cancers. The library was built by means of the immunoSEQ multiplex PCR assay. As stored in TCRdb, this immuneACCESS dataset retains in-frame rearrangements with V and J assigned. A fraction of the clones does not appear; measured against another copy, unresolved V genes explain less than half of the discrepancy, and the remainder lacks a known reason. The table for this sample lists 2,500 to 3,500 clones; approximately 92% of them were counted only once. 1.5% to 2% of the sample belongs to the ten largest clones. This material consisted of CD4+ or CD8+ T cells sorted from blood, taken in a trial of the OX40 agonist ivuxolimab. The source of these receptors is an adult with an advanced solid tumor such as melanoma, head and neck, liver or kidney cancer.

The chain carries TRBV12-5 and TRBJ1-2, with TRBD1 matching 7 bases. The V segment lost 0 bases and the J segment 2 bases; nucleotides outside the gene matches: 12. CDR1 and CDR2 from the germline V gene are LGHNT and FRNRAP. CDR3 size: 18 residues. The CDR3 DNA sequence: TGTGCTAGTGGTTTGGTACTCTTGGAGGGGGCCCCAAACTATGGCTACACCTTC. This translates into CASGLVLLEGAPNYGYTF.

This chain joins TRBV28 and TRBJ1-1, with 9 bases identical to TRBD1. Germline V CDR1 and CDR2: MDHEN, SYDVKM. CDR3 length equals 15 residues. V lost 6 bases and J lost 0; bases outside the gene matches: 5. The CDR3 loop reads CASSTTGGMNTEAFF. DNA for the CDR3: TGTGCCAGCAGCACTACAGGGGGCATGAACACTGAAGCTTTCTTT.

This rearrangement joins TRBV5-6 to TRBJ2-7; 8 bases are a match to TRBD1. The CDR3 length is 15 residues. Germline values: CDR1 SGHDT, CDR2 YYEEEE. Unmatched junction bases numbered 4, after V lost 1 base and J lost 1 base. This CDR3 reads CASSLRDRSSYEQYF. As DNA, the CDR3 is TGTGCCAGCAGCTTGAGGGACAGGAGTTCCTACGAGCAGTACTTC.

The chain is built from TRBV7-6 and TRBJ2-3, with 7 nucleotides matching TRBD2. This CDR3 contains 16 residues. CDR1 SGHVS and CDR2 FNYEAQ come from the germline V gene. V was clipped by 3 bases and J by 0 bases; unmatched bases: 6. CDR3 in amino acids: CASSLNLGGSTDTQYF. The CDR3 nucleotides read TGTGCCAGCAGCTTGAACTTGGGGGGGAGCACAGATACGCAGTATTTT.

The J gene is TRBJ1-2, the V gene TRBV5-4; D possibly corresponds to TRBD1 (6 bases). CDR1 and CDR2 (germline): SGHNT, YYREEE (reference sequence). There are 12 residues in the CDR3. The V end was cut by 0 bases, the J end by 8 bases, with 8 bases between. CDR3 region: CASSLVRGGYTF. For the CDR3, the DNA is TGTGCCAGCAGCTTGGTCAGGGGCGGCTACACCTTC.

Concerning this clone: The junction and the germline gene differ at one end; a read error may be behind it. The J gene is TRBJ2-1, the V gene TRBV6-4; D perhaps matches TRBD2 (6 bases). Germline-derived CDR1 and CDR2 are MRHNA and SNTAGT. The CDR3 is 14 amino acids. As DNA, the CDR3 is TGTGCCAGCAGTCTTATGGAGGGGCACAAGGAGCAGTTCTTC. Its translation: CASSLMEGHKEQFF.

This clone was counted only a few times. This sequence joins TRBV19 and TRBJ2-3; TRBD2 aligns across 8 bases. Germline-derived CDR1 and CDR2 are LNHDA and SQIVND (reference sequence). J gave up 2 bases and V 4 bases, and 5 bases lay outside the gene matches. The CDR3 loop spans 15 amino acids. CDR3 in amino acids: CASSSLAGYTDTQYF. CDR3 nucleotides: TGTGCCAGTAGTAGCCTAGCGGGCTACACAGATACGCAGTATTTT.

This clone appeared once. This chain joins TRBV18 and TRBJ1-4; D is perhaps TRBD1 (6 bases). This CDR3 comprises 15 residues. Germline V gene sequence: CDR1 KGHSH, CDR2 LQKENI. V lost 3 bases and J 0 bases, leaving 8 bases between the germline ends. CDR3 nucleotides: TGTGCCAGCTCACCTCGGACAGCAACTAATGAAAAACTGTTTTTT. This gives the protein CASSPRTATNEKLFF. The variable domain in full, completed from reference TRBV18 and TRBJ1-4, reads NAGVMQNPRHLVRRRGQEARLRCSPMKGHSHVYWYRQLPEEGLKFMVYLQKENIIDESGMPKERFSAEFPKEGPSILRIQQVVRGDSAAYFCASSPRTATNEKLFFGSGTQLSVL.

This clone was found once. V is TRBV7-9 and J is TRBJ2-5; 11 positions agree with TRBD2. Germline loops: CDR1 SEHNR, CDR2 FQNEAQ (reference sequence). CDR3 length: 16 residues. The V and J ends lost 1 base and 1 base, in that order; junction bases with no gene match: 2. In nucleotides, the CDR3 is TGTGCCAGCAGCTTAGGTAGCGGGGGGGGCCAAGAGACCCAGTACTTC. Amino acid sequence: CASSLGSGGGQETQYF.

The chain has TRBV28 and TRBJ1-4; D gene unclear. This CDR3 has 14 amino acids. Germline values: CDR1 MDHEN, CDR2 SYDVKM. The V end was cut by 3 bases, the J end by 7 bases, with 12 bases between. The CDR3 bases are TGTGCCAGCAGTTTGCTAGTAGAAAGTGAAAAACTGTTTTTT. Its translation is CASSLLVESEKLFF.

The chain combines TRBV7-9 with TRBJ1-6, with no clear D. This CDR3 spans 13 amino acids. CDR1 and CDR2 (germline): SEHNR, FQNEAQ (reference sequence). Trimming removed 1 base from V and 8 bases from J, with 6 bases in between. The CDR3 reads CASSLGRDSPLHF. The CDR3 bases are TGTGCCAGCAGCTTAGGGCGGGATTCACCCCTCCACTTT.

The V call is TRBV10-1, the J call TRBJ1-3; D unresolved. Trimming cost V 8 bases and J 2 bases, with 10 bases left between them. The CDR3 spans 13 residues. Germline CDR1 WNHNN, CDR2 SYGVQD (reference sequence). The CDR3 region is CASSKGTGNTIYF. CDR3 nucleotides: TGCGCCAGCTCTAAGGGAACTGGAAACACCATATATTTT.

V is TRBV7-6 and J is TRBJ1-5, with D unclear. V lost 1 base and J 3 bases, leaving 13 bases between the germline ends. The CDR3 length is 16 residues. Germline-derived CDR1 and CDR2 are SGHVS and FNYEAQ. The CDR3 region is CASSLGRGRNNQPQHF. For the CDR3, the DNA is TGTGCCAGCAGCTTAGGTCGCGGACGGAACAATCAGCCCCAGCATTTT.

The rearrangement uses TRBV5-5 and TRBJ1-4; tentatively, D is TRBD1 (5 bases). The CDR3 is made up of 15 amino acids. Germline V gene data show CDR1 as SGHKS and CDR2 as YYEKEE (reference sequence). With 0 bases removed from V and 4 bases from J, the gap between germline ends came to 10 bases. As DNA, the CDR3 is TGTGCCAGCAGCTTGGCCACGGGGGTTAATGAAAAACTGTTTTTT. Encoded protein: CASSLATGVNEKLFF.

The chain couples TRBV29-1 to TRBJ1-1; TRBD1 matches 9 bases. Losses at the gene ends were 5 bases for V and 3 bases for J; bases not matched to a gene: 7. The V gene's germline CDR1 is SQVTM and CDR2 ANQGSEA. This CDR3 has 14 residues. CDR3 sequence: CSVKLQGADTEAFF. For the CDR3, the DNA is TGCAGCGTTAAACTACAGGGGGCGGACACTGAAGCTTTCTTT.

The chain links TRBV28 to TRBJ1-5; 8 positions match TRBD1. CDR3 size: 17 residues. The V gene's germline CDR1 is MDHEN and CDR2 SYDVKM. The V segment lost 5 bases and the J segment 2 bases; nucleotides outside the gene matches: 11. The DNA for the CDR3 is TGTGCCAGCAGTCTCCCTGGGCAGGGGGCTCGCAATCAGCCCCAGCATTTT. Translating it yields CASSLPGQGARNQPQHF. The full variable domain, with the rest looked up from reference TRBV28 and TRBJ1-5, is DVKVTQSSRYLVKRTGEKVFLECVQDMDHENMFWYRQDPGLGLRLIYFSYDVKMKEKGDIPEGYSVSREKKERFSLILESASTNQTSMYLCASSLPGQGARNQPQHFGDGTRLSIL.

The chain is built from TRBV7-2 and TRBJ1-2; 8 positions match TRBD1. The germline V gene has CDR1 SGHTA and CDR2 FQGNSA. There are 13 residues in the CDR3. V lost 3 bases, J lost 8 bases, and 5 bases stayed unmatched. For the CDR3, the DNA is TGTGCCAGCAGCTTGGACAGGGCAGGCGGCTACACCTTC. Translation: CASSLDRAGGYTF.

J is TRBJ2-1 and V is TRBV4-3; 8 nucleotides line up with TRBD2. Germline V gives CDR1 LGHNA, CDR2 YSLEER. CDR3 length equals 17 residues. J was trimmed by 4 bases and V by 0 bases; bases with no gene match: 8. The CDR3 DNA reads TGCGCCAGCAGCCAAGATCACGCGGGGGGCCTTTACAATGAGCAGTTCTTC. This translates into CASSQDHAGGLYNEQFF.

The chain couples TRBV28 to TRBJ2-4; D uncertain. With 5 bases removed from V and 8 bases from J, the gap between germline ends came to 13 bases. This CDR3 contains 13 residues. From germline, CDR1 is MDHEN and CDR2 SYDVKM. Here the CDR3 DNA reads TGTGCCAGCAGTCCGGCTCTTAGGGACATTCAGTACTTC. Its translation: CASSPALRDIQYF.

This chain uses TRBV4-3 with TRBJ2-3; D is possibly TRBD2 (7 bases). CDR3 length: 16 residues. With 1 base removed from V and 1 base from J, the gap between germline ends came to 12 bases. The germline V gene has CDR1 LGHNA and CDR2 YSLEER. The CDR3 here is CASSQGRGAGTDTQYF. The CDR3 DNA sequence: TGCGCCAGCAGCCAAGGCCGGGGGGCTGGCACAGATACGCAGTATTTT.

This clone appeared a single time. The chain employs TRBV5-6 and TRBJ2-7; no reliable D call. The CDR3 is 13 residues long. V was cut by 0 bases and J by 1 base, with 5 bases left in between. The germline CDR1 and CDR2 sequences are SGHDT and YYEEEE. For the CDR3, the DNA is TGTGCCAGCAGCTTGGTCAGTTCCTACGAGCAGTACTTC. Its translation is CASSLVSSYEQYF. The complete variable domain, with remaining parts taken from reference TRBV5-6 and TRBJ2-7, reads DAGVTQSPTHLIKTRGQQVTLRCSPKSGHDTVSWYQQALGQGPQFIFQYYEEEERQRGNFPDRFSGHQFPNYSSELNVNALLLGDSALYLCASSLVSSYEQYFGPGTRLTVT.

The chain combines TRBV7-2 with TRBJ2-6; no firm D call. Germline CDR1 reads SGHTA; CDR2 reads FQGNSA. Trimming took off 5 bases at V and 0 bases at J, with 11 bases between the two ends. The CDR3 consists of 16 residues. The CDR3 DNA sequence: TGTGCCAGCAGCCTGAGACAAACCTCTGGGGCCAACGTCCTGACTTTC. Amino acid sequence: CASSLRQTSGANVLTF.

The CDR3 nucleotides read TGTGCCAGCAGCTTGGCCAGGGGGAGTGGAGAGACCCAGTACTTC. Protein product: CASSLARGSGETQYF. The V call is TRBV5-4, the J call TRBJ2-5; TRBD1 aligns across 7 bases. Germline V gene sequence: CDR1 SGHNT, CDR2 YYREEE (reference sequence). The CDR3 consists of 15 residues. With 0 bases clipped from V and 4 bases from J, the junction kept 6 bases outside the gene matches.

V is TRBV30 and J is TRBJ1-2, with D possibly being TRBD1 (5 bases). CDR1 GTSNPN and CDR2 SVGIG come from the germline V gene (reference sequence). The germline V and J ends were trimmed by 4 bases and 1 base, with 7 bases remaining between them. This CDR3 has 12 residues. CDR3 protein: CAWTGSNYGYTF. The DNA of the CDR3 is TGTGCCTGGACAGGGAGTAACTATGGCTACACCTTC.

The chain has TRBV7-2 and TRBJ2-5, with 9 bases fitting TRBD1. After removal of 2 bases from V and 3 bases from J, the junction contained 4 bases not matched to a gene. The CDR3 is made up of 15 amino acids. From germline, CDR1 is SGHTA and CDR2 FQGNSA. This CDR3 is CASSLLGQGEETQYF. CDR3 DNA sequence: TGTGCCAGCAGCTTACTGGGACAGGGAGAAGAGACCCAGTACTTC.

This chain joins TRBV7-9 and TRBJ2-2; 7 nucleotides match TRBD1. CDR3 length: 13 amino acids. Germline values: CDR1 SEHNR, CDR2 FQNEAQ (reference sequence). V was clipped by 7 bases and J by 6 bases; unmatched bases: 5. CDR3 loop: CASTEQGAGELFF. Here the CDR3 DNA reads TGTGCCAGCACCGAGCAGGGGGCCGGGGAGCTGTTTTTT.

CDR3 in amino acids: CASSVGLAGSVTQYF. CDR3 bases: TGTGCCAGCAGTGTCGGACTAGCGGGGAGTGTGACCCAGTACTTC. The chain recombines TRBV6-1 with TRBJ2-5, with TRBD2 matching over 12 bases. Trimming removed 4 bases from V and 7 bases from J; junction bases left unmatched: 7. Germline values: CDR1 MNHNS, CDR2 SASEGT. There are 15 residues in the CDR3.

This chain connects TRBV19 to TRBJ1-5, with 8 bases lining up with TRBD1. This CDR3 has 18 amino acids. CDR1 and CDR2 from the germline V gene are LNHDA and SQIVND (reference sequence). The V and J ends lost 3 bases and 0 bases, in that order; junction bases with no gene match: 10. CDR3 DNA: TGTGCCAGTAGTATTGCGAGGCAGGGGGCAAATAGCAATCAGCCCCAGCATTTT. As protein: CASSIARQGANSNQPQHF.